This TCR beta chain was recorded in a study of neurological immune-mediated disorders (dated by TCRdb to 2018 to 2020). In terms of the full investigation: Peripheral blood TCR-beta repertoires from patients with HTLV-I-associated myelopathy (HAM/TSP), patients with multiple sclerosis, and healthy controls were compared in the study using UMI-based sequencing. Longitudinal samples, technical triplicates and paired sorted CD4+ and CD8+ T-cell subsets, alongside PBMC samples, were included among the approximately 98 TCR-beta libraries. The cohort comprised 68 subjects: about 14 HAM/TSP patients, around 34 multiple sclerosis patients and about 20 healthy controls.

cDNA was synthesized by template-switch 5'RACE using a primer with a 10-nucleotide random unique molecular identifier that tagged each TCR transcript. Over 180 million TCR-beta sequences, covering 15-18 subjects, were produced in each sequencing run. The RNeasy kit was used to extract total RNA. The KAPA Real-time Library Amplification kit was used to amplify TCR-beta VDJ regions with primers targeting the TCR constant region and the 5'RACE anchor. A first PCR added sample indexes and Illumina adaptors, after which a second PCR increased the library yield. After purification with Ampure beads, the TCR product of roughly 650 bp was size-selected on a 2% E-gel SizeSelection system. Library quality was checked on a Bioanalyzer, concentration was measured with Qubit, and libraries were quantified with the Kapa Library Quantification kit before pooling. An Illumina HiSeq 2500 sequenced the libraries paired-end 2 x 150 bp. To increase sequence diversity, about 23-30% phiX was spiked into each library pool. From the authors' description of their analysis: The quality-filtered reads were processed with the UMI-based MiGEC pipeline, whose error correction step removed more than 80% of the raw TCR sequences. VDJ genes were aligned to IMGT germline references, and clonotypes were defined by unique CDR3 amino acid sequence plus V-J genes. VDJtools evaluated clonal expansion, Shannon diversity and CDR3 relatedness (CalcPairwiseDistances, ClusterSamples); CLCbio workbench built phylogenetic trees. Expanded clones were defined as having at least 8 unique UMIs, based on coefficient-of-variation modelling across technical triplicates. TCRdb's own reprocessing of the public reads used fastp at Q25 and MiXCR and kept productive beta chains. Each CDR3 protein appears once, grouped with its most common genes and DNA. The V and J calls shown here were made by TCRdb, not taken from the authors' results. Recorded for this sample are roughly 50,000 distinct CDR3 sequences; roughly 15% of them occurred a single time. The ten largest account for about 4.2% of the sample.

Here is what the overall study found, with its caveats: No identical CDR3 amino acid sequences were found to be shared among expanded clones across subjects, suggesting that TCR-beta repertoires were private in all groups. The highest TCR clonal expansion was observed in HAM/TSP patients, whereas the lowest was observed in MS patients, even when compared with healthy controls.

The healthy controls were volunteers from blood banks in Maryland, USA. For unsorted PBMC libraries, 2 million PBMCs were used after storage in RNAlater at -80 degrees C until RNA extraction. PBMCs were separated from peripheral blood using Ficoll-Hypaque density gradient centrifugation and then cryopreserved in liquid nitrogen. The junction shows trimming of 5 bases on V and 10 bases on J, and the gene matches do not reach 13 bases of it. There are 16 amino acids in the CDR3, from cysteine to phenylalanine inclusive. Only the CDR3 DNA is retained, 48 bases long and in frame from the first base. CDR1 and CDR2, looked up from the germline V gene (reference sequence), are SEHNR and FQNEAQ. This clonotype was observed many times. Its recognized antigen is unknown. Nothing much larger sits one base from this clone, and base qualities are not available.

This TCR derives from a man in his sixties in good health. Here the chain combines TRBV7-9 and TRBJ1-6, with 8 bases in between that match TRBD1. Input material: PBMCs. The encoded CDR3 is CASSPSRQGFGSPLHF. At the DNA level, the sequence is TGTGCCAGCAGCCCAAGTCGACAGGGGTTCGGGTCACCCCTCCACTTT.